This T cell receptor beta chain was identified during a study of radiation and T cells in renal cell carcinoma. Overall study findings and caveats: Compared with controls, irradiated tumors had more, larger dominant CDR3 motifs.

Data came from immunoSEQ multiplex PCR; TCRdb stores just in-frame clones and leaves some out. The sample consists of 15,000 to 20,000 clones, under 55% of them appearing once. Treatment in this sample: 15 Gy SBRT to primary tumor, nephrectomy 4 weeks later. Nephrectomy followed 15 Gy stereotactic body radiation by 4 weeks. The table lists this clone with a few counts. Its matching antigen is unknown. This CDR3 has 15 residues. The trim removed 6 bases at V and 0 bases at J, leaving 5 bases unmatched. CDR1 and CDR2 from the germline V gene are MNHEY and SVGAGI. The sample consisted of tumor tissue, taken from a patient whose treatment included radiotherapy and nephrectomy. The genes are TRBV6-5 and TRBJ1-1, with 9 bases matching TRBD1. The sequence came from a man aged 50 to 60 with renal cell carcinoma. The DNA for the CDR3 is TGTGCCAGCAGGGTTTGGACAGGGGTGAACACTGAAGCTTTCTTT. Its protein product is CASRVWTGVNTEAFF.